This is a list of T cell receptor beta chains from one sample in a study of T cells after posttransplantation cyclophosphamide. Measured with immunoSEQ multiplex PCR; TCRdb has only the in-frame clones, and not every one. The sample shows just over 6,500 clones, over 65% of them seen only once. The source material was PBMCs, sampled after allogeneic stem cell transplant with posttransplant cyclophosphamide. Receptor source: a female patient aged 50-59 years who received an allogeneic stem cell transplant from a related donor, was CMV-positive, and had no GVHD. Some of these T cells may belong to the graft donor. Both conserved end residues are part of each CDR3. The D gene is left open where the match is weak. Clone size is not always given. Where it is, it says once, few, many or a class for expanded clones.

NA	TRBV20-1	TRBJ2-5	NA	TGCAGTGGGGGAGTACAAGAGACCCAGTACTTC	CSGGVQETQYF
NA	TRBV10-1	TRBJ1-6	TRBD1	TGCGCCAGCAGTGCCTTGACAGGGATGAATTCACCCCTCCACTTT	CASSALTGMNSPLHF
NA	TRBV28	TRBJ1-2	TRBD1	TGTGCCAGCAGTTTAGTGGGACAGTCGGTCGGCTACACCTTC	CASSLVGQSVGYTF
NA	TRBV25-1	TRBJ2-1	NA	TGTGCCAGTTCGGGATTCTCCTACAATGAGCAGTTCTTC	CASSGFSYNEQFF
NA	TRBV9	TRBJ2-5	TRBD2	TGTGCCAGCAGCGGAATAGCGGGACCACAAGAGACCCAGTACTTC	CASSGIAGPQETQYF
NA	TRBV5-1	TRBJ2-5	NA	TGCGCCAGCAGCCTTCAAGAGACCCAGTACTTC	CASSLQETQYF
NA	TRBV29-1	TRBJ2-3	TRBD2	TGCAGCGGAGTCGGACTAGCGGGATACACAGATACGCAGTATTTT	CSGVGLAGYTDTQYF
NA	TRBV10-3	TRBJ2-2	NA	TGTGCCATCAGTGAGCCAAAGAGGACAGCGACTATGACCGGGGAGCTGTTTTTT	CAISEPKRTATMTGELFF
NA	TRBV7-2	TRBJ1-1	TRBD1	TGTGCCAGCAGGGACAGGGGGATGAACACTGAAGCTTTCTTT	CASRDRGMNTEAFF
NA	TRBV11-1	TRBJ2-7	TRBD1	TGTGCCAGCAGCACCCGGGACAGGAGGCCCTACGAGCAGTACTTC	CASSTRDRRPYEQYF
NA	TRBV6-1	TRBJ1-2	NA	TGTGCCAGTAGGGAGGGGTATGGCTACACCTTC	CASREGYGYTF
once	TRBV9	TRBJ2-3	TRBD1	TGTGCCAGCAGCGTGACAGGGTGGAGTACAGATACGCAGTATTTT	CASSVTGWSTDTQYF
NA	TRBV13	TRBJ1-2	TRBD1	TGTGCCAGCAGCCCAACCCTGGGACAGGGCCTCGGCTACACCTTC	CASSPTLGQGLGYTF
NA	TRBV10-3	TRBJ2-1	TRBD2	TGTGCCATCAGTGACCTGGGACTAGGTAACTTAAATGAGCAGTTCTTC	CAISDLGLGNLNEQFF
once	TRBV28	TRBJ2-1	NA	TGTGCCAGCGGCCTCCATGAGCAGTTCTTC	CASGLHEQFF
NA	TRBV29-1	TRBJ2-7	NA	TGCAGCGTCGAGGACAACGCCTACGAGCAGTACTTC	CSVEDNAYEQYF
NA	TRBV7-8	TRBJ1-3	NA	TGTGCCAGCAGCTTAAGACAGGTTGGAAACACCATATATTTT	CASSLRQVGNTIYF
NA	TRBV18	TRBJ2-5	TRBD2	TGTGCCAGCTCACCTAGCGGGCCCCAAGAGACCCAGTACTTC	CASSPSGPQETQYF
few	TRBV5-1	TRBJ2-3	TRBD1	TGCGCCAGCAGCTTGCGGCAGGGGGTAGATACGCAGTATTTT	CASSLRQGVDTQYF
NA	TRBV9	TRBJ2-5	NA	TGTGCCAGCAGCGTAGAGGAGTACCAAGAGACCCAGTACTTC	CASSVEEYQETQYF
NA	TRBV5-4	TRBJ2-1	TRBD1	TGTGCCAGCAGCTTGTGGTACAGGGGGCTTTACAATGAGCAGTTCTTC	CASSLWYRGLYNEQFF
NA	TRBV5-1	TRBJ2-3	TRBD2	TGCGCCAGCAGCCTCGGGACTAGAGGGGAAGGAGATACGCAGTATTTT	CASSLGTRGEGDTQYF
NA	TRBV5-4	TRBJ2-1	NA	TGTGCCAGCACCACCCGGGATGAGCAGTTCTTC	CASTTRDEQFF
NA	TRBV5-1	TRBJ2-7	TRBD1	TGCGCCAGCAGCTGGGGGACAGGGGGGTACGAGCAGTACTTC	CASSWGTGGYEQYF
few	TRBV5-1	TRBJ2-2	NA	TGCGCCAGCAGCTTGGCTCCTAGGTCGGGGGAGCTGTTTTTT	CASSLAPRSGELFF
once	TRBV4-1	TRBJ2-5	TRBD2	TGCGCCAGCATGTTGTGGGAGGGCCCGTCAGAGACCCAGTACTTC	CASMLWEGPSETQYF
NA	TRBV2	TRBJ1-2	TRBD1	TGTGCCAGCAGTGTTGGACAGGGGACTTATGGCTACACCTTC	CASSVGQGTYGYTF
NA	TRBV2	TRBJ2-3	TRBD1	TGTGCCAGCAGTGACGACAGGGGGGTGAGAGATACGCAGTATTTT	CASSDDRGVRDTQYF
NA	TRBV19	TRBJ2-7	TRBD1	TGTGCCAGTAGTATCGACAGGGATTCGGACGAGCAGTACTTC	CASSIDRDSDEQYF
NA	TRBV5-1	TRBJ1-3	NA	TGCGCCAGCAGCTCGCATACCACAGCCTCTGGAAACACCATATATTTT	CASSSHTTASGNTIYF
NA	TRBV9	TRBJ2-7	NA	TGTGCCAGCAGCTATGGCGCGGGGTACGAGCAGTACTTC	CASSYGAGYEQYF
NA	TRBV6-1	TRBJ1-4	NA	TGTGCCAGCAGTCTCCCGACACTGGCGGGTGAAAAACTGTTTTTT	CASSLPTLAGEKLFF
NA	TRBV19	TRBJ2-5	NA	TGTGCCAGTAGTACCCCCAGGGGGGATCGAGAGACCCAGTACTTC	CASSTPRGDRETQYF
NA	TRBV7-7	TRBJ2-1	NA	TGTGCCAGCAGCCTCGAGGGAGGTCTTTACAATGAGCAGTTCTTC	CASSLEGGLYNEQFF
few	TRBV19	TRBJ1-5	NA	TGTGCCAGTACCCCGAGGCACCTCTATAGCAATCAGCCCCAGCATTTT	CASTPRHLYSNQPQHF
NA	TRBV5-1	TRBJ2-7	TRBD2	TGCGCCAGCAGCTTGGCCGGCGGACTAGCCTACGAGCAGTACTTC	CASSLAGGLAYEQYF
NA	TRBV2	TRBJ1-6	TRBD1	TGTGCCAGCATTGCCGGGACAGCCAATTCACCCCTCCACTTT	CASIAGTANSPLHF
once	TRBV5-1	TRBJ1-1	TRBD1	TGCGCCAGCAGCATCCACAGGGGGCAGGACACTGAAGCTTTCTTT	CASSIHRGQDTEAFF
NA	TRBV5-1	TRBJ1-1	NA	TGCGCCAGCAGCTTGATCGGGGGGATGAACACTGAAGCTTTCTTT	CASSLIGGMNTEAFF
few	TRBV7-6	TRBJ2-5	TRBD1	TGTGCCAGCAGCCCTCCCCGGGACAGGGTTGTAGAGGAGACCCAGTACTTC	CASSPPRDRVVEETQYF
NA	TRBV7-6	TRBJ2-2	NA	TGTGCCAGCAGCTTAATGGGGCACGGGGAGCTGTTTTTT	CASSLMGHGELFF